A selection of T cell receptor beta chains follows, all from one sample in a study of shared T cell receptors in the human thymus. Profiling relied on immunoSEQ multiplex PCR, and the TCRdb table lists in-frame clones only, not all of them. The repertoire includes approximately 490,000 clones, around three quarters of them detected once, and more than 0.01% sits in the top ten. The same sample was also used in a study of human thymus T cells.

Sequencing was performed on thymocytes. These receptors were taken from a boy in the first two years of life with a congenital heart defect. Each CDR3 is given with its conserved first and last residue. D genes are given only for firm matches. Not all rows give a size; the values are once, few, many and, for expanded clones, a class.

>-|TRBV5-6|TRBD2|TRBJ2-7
TGTGCCAGCAGCAAGACTAGCGGGAGGGCCTGGGAGCAGTACTTC
CASSKTSGRAWEQYF
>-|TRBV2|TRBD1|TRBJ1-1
TGTGCCAGCAGTGCCGTATCGGCGACAGGGCGGACCGAGAACACTGAAGCTTTCTTT
CASSAVSATGRTENTEAFF
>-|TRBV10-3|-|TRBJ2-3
TGTGCCATCAGTGTAGGAGGAGATACGCAGTATTTT
CAISVGGDTQYF
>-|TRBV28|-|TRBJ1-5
TGTGCCAGTTTAAGGGGAATAGATAGCAATCAGCCCCAGCATTTT
CASLRGIDSNQPQHF
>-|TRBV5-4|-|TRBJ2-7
TGTGCCAGCACGGGGGGCAGGCCGTTATACGAGCAGTACTTC
CASTGGRPLYEQYF
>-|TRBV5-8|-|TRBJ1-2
TGTGCCAGCAGCTTGGAGGCAGGAAGCTATGGCTACACCTTC
CASSLEAGSYGYTF
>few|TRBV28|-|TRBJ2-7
TGTGCCAGCAGTTTATTCTTCTCCTACGAGCAGTACTTC
CASSLFFSYEQYF
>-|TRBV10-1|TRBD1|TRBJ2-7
TGCGCCAGCAGTCGGGACAGCCTCTACGAGCAGTACTTC
CASSRDSLYEQYF
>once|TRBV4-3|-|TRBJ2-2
TGCGCCAGCAGCCAAGATTGGGGCGGGGCCGGGGAGCTGTTTTTT
CASSQDWGGAGELFF
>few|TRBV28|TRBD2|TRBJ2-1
TGTGCCAGCAGCACTAGCGGGGGGAGCTCCTACAATGAGCAGTTCTTC
CASSTSGGSSYNEQFF
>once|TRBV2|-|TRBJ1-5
TGTGCCAGCAGTGAAGGAGGTAATGGCAATCAGCCCCAGCATTTT
CASSEGGNGNQPQHF
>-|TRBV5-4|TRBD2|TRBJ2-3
TGTGCCAGCAGCCCAGAGCGGGACCCCACAGATACGCAGTATTTT
CASSPERDPTDTQYF
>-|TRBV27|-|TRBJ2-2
TGTGCCAGCAGTCCCACCTCTCGGTTGAACACCGGGGAGCTGTTTTTT
CASSPTSRLNTGELFF
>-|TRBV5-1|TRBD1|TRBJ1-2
TGCGCCAGCAGCCAGACAGGGGGTCATGGCTACACCTTC
CASSQTGGHGYTF
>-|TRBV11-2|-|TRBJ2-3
TGTGCCAGCAGCTTAGTCGGGGGCACAGATACGCAGTATTTT
CASSLVGGTDTQYF
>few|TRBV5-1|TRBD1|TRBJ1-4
TGCGCCAGCAGCGAACACAGGGGCGAAAAACTGTTTTTT
CASSEHRGEKLFF
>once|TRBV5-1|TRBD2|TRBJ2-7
TGCGCCAGCAGCTTGTGGGTAGCGGGAGTACCCGAGCAGTACTTC
CASSLWVAGVPEQYF
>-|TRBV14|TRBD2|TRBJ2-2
TGTGCCAGCAGCCAAGCGGCTAGCGGGAGGGCTGAAACCGGGGAGCTGTTTTTT
CASSQAASGRAETGELFF
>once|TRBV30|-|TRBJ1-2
TGTGCCTGGATGCACATCAAAATAGGCAGACCTGAGGGTGGCTACACCTTC
CAWMHIKIGRPEGGYTF
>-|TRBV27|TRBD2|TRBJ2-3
TGTGCCAGCACCTCCTCCGCTAGCGGGGGGGATACGCAGTATTTT
CASTSSASGGDTQYF
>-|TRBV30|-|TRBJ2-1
TGTGCCTGGAGCGCAATTACAGGGAAAATGAGCGGGACCACCTACAATGAGCAGTTCTTC
CAWSAITGKMSGTTYNEQFF
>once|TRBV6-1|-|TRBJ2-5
TGTGCCAGCACGAGACAGGCACAAGAGACCCAGTACTTC
CASTRQAQETQYF
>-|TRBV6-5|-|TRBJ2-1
TGTGCCAGCACCTCAGAGAGGCCTTACAATGAGCAGTTCTTC
CASTSERPYNEQFF
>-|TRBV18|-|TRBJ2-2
TGTGCCAGCTCACCACAAACAGGTGATACGAACACCGGGGAGCTGTTTTTT
CASSPQTGDTNTGELFF
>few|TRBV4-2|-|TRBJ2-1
TGTGCCAGCAGCCAGGGGGGGCGGGAGTACCCGTACAATGAGCAGTTCTTC
CASSQGGREYPYNEQFF
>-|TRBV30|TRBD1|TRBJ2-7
TGTGCCTGGAGTGTTCTAACCGGGACAGGGGCGGAAGTTCGGAGGATCAGATACGAGCAGTACTTC
CAWSVLTGTGAEVRRIRYEQYF
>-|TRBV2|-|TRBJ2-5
TGTGCCAGCGTTCTTGACAGTTCGGAGACCCAGTACTTC
CASVLDSSETQYF
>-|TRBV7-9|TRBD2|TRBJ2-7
TGTGCCAGCAGCTTAGTGGGGGGGAGCTCCTACGAGCAGTACTTC
CASSLVGGSSYEQYF
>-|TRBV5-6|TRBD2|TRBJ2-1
TGTGCCAGCAGCTTTCGCCTAGCGGGAGTCGCATCCTACAATGAGCAGTTCTTC
CASSFRLAGVASYNEQFF
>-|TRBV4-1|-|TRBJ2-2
TGCGCCAGCAGCCTAGGGGGGGCTACGAACACCGGGGAGCTGTTTTTT
CASSLGGATNTGELFF
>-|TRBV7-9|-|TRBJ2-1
TGTGCCAGCAGCTTAGCTACAGGCAGCTCCTACAATGAGCAGTTCTTC
CASSLATGSSYNEQFF
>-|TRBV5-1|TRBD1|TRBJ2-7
TGCGCCAGCAGCTCCCCAGACAGGGGAGGATCGGGTAATTACGAGCAGTACTTC
CASSSPDRGGSGNYEQYF
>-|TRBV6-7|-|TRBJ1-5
TGTGCCAGCAGTTACTCGTATTCGAGACAGGACAATCAGCCCCAGCATTTT
CASSYSYSRQDNQPQHF
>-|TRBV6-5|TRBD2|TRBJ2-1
TGTGCCAGCAGTGGACTAGCGGGAGGGCCCCATGAGCAGTTCTTC
CASSGLAGGPHEQFF
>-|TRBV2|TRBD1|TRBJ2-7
TGTGCCAGCAGCGGTTGGGACAGGGGGAATTTTAAGGGACTAGCTTTATCCTACGAGCAGTACTTC
CASSGWDRGNFKGLALSYEQYF
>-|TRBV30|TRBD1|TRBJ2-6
TGTGCCTGGGGGGACAGTAGCTCTGGGGCCAACGTCCTGACTTTC
CAWGDSSSGANVLTF
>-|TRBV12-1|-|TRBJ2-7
TGTGCCAGCAGCCAAACTAGCGGGAGGGCTGGCGAGCAGTACTTC
CASSQTSGRAGEQYF
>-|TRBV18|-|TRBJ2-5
TGTGCCAGCTCACCACAGAGTCCCATTTTCCCAACCCAGTACTTC
CASSPQSPIFPTQYF
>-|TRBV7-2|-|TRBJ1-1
TGTGCCAGCAGCCGAGGTCCGTGGCAGCCACACGACACTGAAGCTTTCTTT
CASSRGPWQPHDTEAFF
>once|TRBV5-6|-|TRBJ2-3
TGTGCCAGCAGCTTGTATGGCGGGAAGGGGAGCACAGATACGCAGTATTTT
CASSLYGGKGSTDTQYF
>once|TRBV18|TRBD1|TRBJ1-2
TGTGCCAGCTCACCAGGGACAGGGGGCGACTATGGCTACACCTTC
CASSPGTGGDYGYTF
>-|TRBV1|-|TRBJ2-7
TGCACCAGCAGCCAAGATCGACTAGCGGGAGTAATCGACGAGCAGTACTTC
CTSSQDRLAGVIDEQYF
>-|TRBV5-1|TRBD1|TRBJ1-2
TGCGCCAGCAGCCCGACAGGGAAGGTGGACTATGGCTACACCTTC
CASSPTGKVDYGYTF
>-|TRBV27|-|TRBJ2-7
TGTGCCAGCAGTCTGGGAGGCGGGTACGAGCAGTACTTC
CASSLGGGYEQYF
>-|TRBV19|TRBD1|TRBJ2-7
TGTGCCAGTAGCCTACAGGGGATCTTCTATAGCGAGCAGTACTTC
CASSLQGIFYSEQYF
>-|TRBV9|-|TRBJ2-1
TGTGCCAGCAGTAAGAAGGACTCGGCGGGGAATGAGCAGTTCTTC
CASSKKDSAGNEQFF
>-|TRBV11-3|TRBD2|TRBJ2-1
TGTGCCAGCGCCCAGCGGGCGGGAGGGCCAGCCGGCTCCTACAATGAGCAGTTCTTC
CASAQRAGGPAGSYNEQFF